The next 30 T cell receptor beta chains were all read from a single sample in a study of Graves' ophthalmopathy and Graves' hyperthyroidism (dated by TCRdb to the late 2010s). The data were produced on an Illumina HiSeq 2000. TCR beta CDR3 regions were amplified from RNA transcripts for repertoire sequencing. The first round was an RT-PCR using HTBI primers with the Qiagen OneStep RT-PCR kit, and this first round was followed by a second-round multiplex PCR, then size selection and purification. TCRdb redid the processing of the public reads, applying fastp at Q25 and MiXCR, and retained in-frame beta chains. Every entry covers one CDR3 protein and lists the most common genes and DNA from its rows. This sample comprises 600,000 to 650,000 distinct CDR3 sequences, about 20% of them detected only once. Of the sample, approximately 6.9% is held by the ten largest clones. The sample consisted of peripheral blood. The receptors come from a young woman with stable Graves' hyperthyroidism. Some clones in this sample may be carry-over from other donors' samples. Donor details come from another sample of the same person, matched by shared clones.

This clonotype was picked up a small number of times. The chain links TRBV11-1 to TRBJ1-6; D is undetermined. The length of the CDR3 is 16 residues. The germline V gene has CDR1 SGHAT and CDR2 FQDESV (reference sequence). Trimming stripped 5 bases from V and 3 bases from J, with 14 bases between. CDR3: CASSGSSTDYNSPLHF. The DNA of the CDR3 is TGTGCCAGCAGCGGTTCGTCAACAGACTATAATTCACCCCTCCACTTT. The variable domain in full, completed from reference TRBV11-1 and TRBJ1-6, reads EAEVAQSPRYKITEKSQAVAFWCDPISGHATLYWYRQILGQGPELLVQFQDESVVDDSQLPKDRFSAERLKGVDSTLKIQPAELGDSAMYLCASSGSSTDYNSPLHFGNGTRLTVT.

This chain joins TRBV11-1 and TRBJ2-7; 8 positions agree with TRBD1. The CDR3 consists of 16 residues. V lost 6 bases, J lost 0 bases, and 10 bases stayed unmatched. The V gene's germline CDR1 is SGHAT and CDR2 FQDESV (reference sequence). Here the CDR3 reads CASSDPPTGVSYEQYF. CDR3 DNA: TGTGCCAGCAGTGACCCACCGACAGGGGTCTCCTACGAGCAGTACTTC.

This clonotype was detected ten times or more. The chain is built from TRBV15 and TRBJ1-5; TRBD1 is a possible D gene (5 bases). V was pared by 0 bases and J by 3 bases, with 9 bases between. Per germline, CDR1 LNHNV and CDR2 YYDKDF (reference sequence). The CDR3 is 15 amino acids. The DNA of the CDR3 is TGTGCCACCAGCAGAGATAAAGGGGCCAATCAGCCCCAGCATTTT. It codes for CATSRDKGANQPQHF.

This clonotype was seen at least ten times. V gene TRBV27 combines with J gene TRBJ2-7, with TRBD1 matching over 9 bases. This CDR3 is 18 amino acids long. Per germline, CDR1 MNHEY and CDR2 SMNVEV (reference sequence). Trimming at V came to 2 bases and at J to 7 bases, leaving 18 bases not matched to a gene. DNA of the CDR3: TGTGCCAGCAGTTTAGCCGGGCTCTCCGGGACAGGGAAGGTTGAGCAGTACTTC. This sequence encodes CASSLAGLSGTGKVEQYF.

This clonotype has just a few counts. The genes are TRBV12-3 or TRBV12-4 and TRBJ2-5, with D perhaps assigned TRBD1 or TRBD2 (5 bases each). V was cut by 6 bases and J by 4 bases, with 9 bases left in between. There are 12 residues in the CDR3. CDR3 in DNA: TGTGCCAGCAGGGGGGTTGGAGAGACCCAGTACTTC. Amino acids: CASRGVGETQYF.

The rearrangement joins TRBV6-5 to TRBJ1-2, with TRBD1 matching over 7 bases. V lost 0 bases, J lost 3 bases, and 4 bases stayed unmatched. The V gene's germline CDR1 is MNHEY and CDR2 SVGAGI. This CDR3 contains 15 residues. For the CDR3, the DNA is TGTGCCAGCAGTTACTCGGACAGGTTTGACTATGGCTACACCTTC. Translated: CASSYSDRFDYGYTF.

This clonotype was seen a handful of times. The V and J genes are TRBV24-1 and TRBJ2-1, with 8 bases aligning to TRBD2. This CDR3 contains 16 residues. Trimming cost V 5 bases and J 4 bases; bases outside gene matches: 9. CDR1 KGHDR and CDR2 SFDVKD come from the germline V gene. The CDR3 coding sequence is TGTGCCACCAGTGGTCGGGGACTAGGGGGGTACAATGAGCAGTTCTTC. This translates into CATSGRGLGGYNEQFF.

The V and J genes are TRBV5-1 and TRBJ2-2, with unresolved D. V lost 4 bases and J lost 1, with 8 bases in between. The CDR3 is made up of 14 amino acids. Germline V gene sequence: CDR1 SGHRS, CDR2 YFSETQ. CDR3 DNA: TGCGCCAGCAGCCTGCAGATGAACACCGGGGAGCTGTTTTTT. Translation: CASSLQMNTGELFF.

The genes are TRBV6-1 and TRBJ2-2; D is tentatively TRBD1 or TRBD2 (6 bases each). There are 15 residues in the CDR3. Trimming took off 6 bases at V and 1 base at J, with 12 bases between the two ends. Germline V gives CDR1 MNHNS, CDR2 SASEGT. The CDR3 region is CASRQGGWNTGELFF. CDR3 nucleotide sequence: TGTGCCAGCAGACAGGGAGGTTGGAACACCGGGGAGCTGTTTTTT.

There are a few counts of this clonotype. This sequence joins TRBV18 and TRBJ1-1; no clear D. Trimming cost V 3 bases and J 1 base, with 9 bases left between them. This CDR3 comprises 14 residues. Germline V lookup: CDR1 KGHSH, CDR2 LQKENI. CDR3 sequence reads: CASSPSRPNTEAFF. The CDR3, as DNA: TGTGCCAGCTCACCTTCCAGACCGAACACTGAAGCTTTCTTT.

This clonotype has at least ten counts. The chain employs TRBV7-9 and TRBJ2-2; 10 bases are a match to TRBD1. Losses at the gene ends were 4 bases for V and 6 bases for J; bases not matched to a gene: 5. The CDR3 loop spans 15 amino acids. Per the germline V gene, CDR1 is SEHNR and CDR2 is FQNEAQ (reference sequence). CDR3 in DNA: TGTGCCAGCAGCTGGCCGGGACAGGGGTCCGGGGAGCTGTTTTTT. It specifies CASSWPGQGSGELFF.

This clonotype was counted a few times. The chain joins TRBV12-3 or TRBV12-4 to TRBJ2-2, with 7 nucleotides matching TRBD1. This CDR3 has 15 amino acids. V was clipped by 7 bases and J by 5 bases; unmatched bases: 10. CDR3 protein: CASTLGTARTGELFF. CDR3 DNA sequence: TGTGCCAGCACCCTGGGGACAGCGAGAACCGGGGAGCTGTTTTTT.

This clonotype was observed many times. The gene calls are TRBV2 and TRBJ1-2; D uncertain. This CDR3 has 15 residues. V shed 7 bases and J shed 1 base, with 16 bases lying between them. The germline gives CDR1 SNHLY, CDR2 FYNNEI. The chain's CDR3 is CASMGAQKFNYGYTF. In nucleotides, the CDR3 is TGTGCCAGCATGGGAGCCCAGAAATTTAACTATGGCTACACCTTC.

Comments on this clonotype: This may be a read error: a much more frequent sequence differs by one nucleotide. Likely a read error: the CDR3 ends without its conserved phenylalanine or tryptophan. The V gene is TRBV12-3 or TRBV12-4, the J gene TRBJ2-7; either TRBD1 or TRBD2 may supply D (5 bases each). CDR3 length equals 11 residues. Trimming shortened V by 7 bases and J by 6 bases, and 10 bases separated the two germline ends. The CDR3 region has the DNA TGTGCCAGCACTTTTGGGGGCGAGCAGTACTCC. Translation gives CASTFGGEQYS.

This clonotype was detected ten times or more. CDR3 DNA sequence: TGTGCCAGTAGTATTATGGCTGGGGGACGCGAGCAGTACTTC. Its protein product is CASSIMAGGREQYF. J is TRBJ2-7 and V is TRBV19; D is perhaps TRBD1 or TRBD2 (5 bases each). CDR1 and CDR2 from the germline V gene are LNHDA and SQIVND (reference sequence). CDR3 length: 14 amino acids. V dropped 3 bases and J dropped 6 bases, with 15 bases sitting between them. Looking up the rest from reference TRBV19 and TRBJ2-7 gives the full variable domain: DGGITQSPKYLFRKEGQNVTLSCEQNLNHDAMYWYRQDPGQGLRLIYYSQIVNDFQKGDIAEGYSVSREKKESFPLTVTSAQKNPTAFYLCASSIMAGGREQYFGPGTRLTVT.

This clonotype was found a few times. The chain couples TRBV6-5 to TRBJ1-5; no firm D call. Deletions cut 4 bases from V and 3 bases from J, with 7 bases between. CDR1 is MNHEY and CDR2 is SVGAGI in the germline V gene. The CDR3 sequence is 13 residues long. CDR3 bases: TGTGCCAGCAGTTTACAGAACAATCAGCCCCAGCATTTT. This translates into CASSLQNNQPQHF.

The chain is built from TRBV6-2 or TRBV6-3 and TRBJ2-6; a possible D gene is TRBD2 (6 bases). CDR1 and CDR2 (germline): MNHEY, SVGEGT. V shed 0 bases and J shed 3 bases, with 21 bases lying between them. The CDR3 covers 20 residues. Here the CDR3 DNA reads TGTGCCAGCAGTTACTCGGAGGGTCGAGGAAGGGGCGGTGGGGCCAACGTCCTGACTTTC. Translated, it gives CASSYSEGRGRGGGANVLTF.

The chain is built from TRBV10-3 and TRBJ1-2, with D possibly matching TRBD1 (5 bases). CDR3 size: 15 residues. V lost 4 bases and J 0 bases, leaving 12 bases between the germline ends. Germline V gene lookup returns CDR1 ENHRY and CDR2 SYGVKD. This CDR3 reads CAISGDGLANYGYTF. In DNA, the CDR3 is TGTGCCATCAGTGGGGACGGACTAGCTAACTATGGCTACACCTTC.

This clonotype was seen a few times. The chain is built from TRBV5-1 and TRBJ1-1; D uncertain. There are 15 residues in the CDR3. V gave up 7 bases and J gave up 1 base, with 17 bases separating them. Germline CDR1 and CDR2: SGHRS and YFSETQ. CDR3 DNA: TGCGCCAGCCCCCTCCTGGAGTATCGGAACACTGAAGCTTTCTTT. It yields the protein CASPLLEYRNTEAFF.

This clonotype was counted many times. J is TRBJ1-1 and V is TRBV28; D uncertain. Germline V gives CDR1 MDHEN, CDR2 SYDVKM. Trimming stripped 1 base from V and 2 bases from J, with 8 bases between. The CDR3 runs to 14 residues. The CDR3 sequence: CASSLSPINTEAFF. CDR3 bases: TGTGCCAGCAGTTTATCGCCGATAAACACTGAAGCTTTCTTT.

The chain couples TRBV24-1 to TRBJ2-5; TRBD2 aligns across 15 bases. CDR1 and CDR2 (germline): KGHDR, SFDVKD. The length of the CDR3 is 16 residues. V shed 3 bases and J 4 bases; nucleotides not matched to a gene: 2. The CDR3 coding sequence is TGTGCCACCAGTGATCCGGGACTAGCGGGAGGAGAGACCCAGTACTTC. Its protein is CATSDPGLAGGETQYF.

This clonotype has a count of ten or more. The J gene is TRBJ2-7, the V gene TRBV12-3 or TRBV12-4; 9 bases agree with TRBD1. The length of the CDR3 is 13 residues. V gave up 5 bases and J gave up 7 bases; unmatched junction bases: 6. The CDR3 bases are TGTGCCAGCAGTCCCCTCGGACAGGGGGAGCAGTACTTC. It translates to CASSPLGQGEQYF.

This clonotype was detected many times. The rearrangement uses TRBV20-1 and TRBJ2-5; 9 positions match TRBD1. Trimming at V came to 8 bases and at J to 5 bases, leaving 3 bases not matched to a gene. Germline V gene sequence: CDR1 DFQATT, CDR2 SNEGSKA (reference sequence). This CDR3 is built from 11 residues. CDR3 sequence reads: CSTGGLETQYF. Here the CDR3 DNA reads TGCAGTACAGGGGGCCTGGAGACCCAGTACTTC.

This clonotype was counted many times. The chain carries TRBV19 and TRBJ2-5; no reliable D call. The CDR3 runs 12 residues. V lost 5 bases and J lost 3, with 7 bases in between. Looked up from germline, CDR1 is LNHDA and CDR2 is SQIVND (reference sequence). The CDR3, as DNA: TGTGCCAGTAGTCTGGGGAAAGAGACCCAGTACTTC. This sequence encodes CASSLGKETQYF.

This clonotype was seen at least ten times. At one of its ends the junction is not consistent with the germline gene, which may arise from a read error. The V and J genes are TRBV11-1 and TRBJ2-4; D is unresolved. Looked up from germline, CDR1 is SGHAT and CDR2 is FQDESV (reference sequence). The CDR3 runs to 13 residues. This CDR3 reads CASSLSMRSIKYF. DNA for the CDR3: TGTGCCAGCAGCTTATCGATGCGGAGCATTAAGTACTTC.

V gene TRBV20-1 combines with J gene TRBJ1-2; TRBD1 aligns across 9 bases. Trimming cost V 6 bases and J 6 bases; bases outside gene matches: 11. CDR1 DFQATT and CDR2 SNEGSKA come from the germline V gene (reference sequence). CDR3 length: 14 residues. The CDR3 nucleotides are TGCAGTGCATTACCGGGACAGGGTTTCCATGGCTACACCTTC. The encoded protein is CSALPGQGFHGYTF.

This clonotype showed up just once. This chain uses TRBV7-9 with TRBJ2-5; TRBD1 might be the D (6 bases). This CDR3 is 15 amino acids long. The germline gives CDR1 SEHNR, CDR2 FQNEAQ (reference sequence). Between the trimmed V and J ends, which lost 0 bases and 2 bases, there was a span of 10 bases. The CDR3 coding sequence is TGTGCCAGCAGCTTAGCAGGACAGCGGCAAGAGACCCAGTACTTC. Protein sequence: CASSLAGQRQETQYF.

The chain combines TRBV6-5 with TRBJ2-4, with D tentatively TRBD1 (5 bases). Germline lookup yields CDR1 MNHEY and CDR2 SVGAGI. The CDR3 spans 13 residues. The germline V and J ends were trimmed by 8 bases and 3 bases, with 11 bases remaining between them. The CDR3 DNA sequence: TGTGCCAGCGCGACAGACGACAAAAACATTCAGTACTTC. It codes for CASATDDKNIQYF.

This clonotype was detected a few times. The chain links TRBV11-2 to TRBJ2-7, with D possibly being TRBD2 (5 bases). Germline-derived CDR1 and CDR2 are SGHAT and FQNNGV. The V and J ends lost 2 bases and 3 bases respectively, with 14 bases between them. The CDR3 has 15 residues. CDR3 DNA: TGTGCCAGCAGCTTAAATGTCCTAGCTGGCTACGAGCAGTACTTC. As protein: CASSLNVLAGYEQYF.

There are many counts of this clonotype. The chain joins TRBV28 to TRBJ2-7; 9 bases map to TRBD1. The junction had 7 bases not matched to a gene; V was cut back by 8 bases and J by 2 bases. CDR1 is MDHEN and CDR2 is SYDVKM in the germline V gene. This CDR3 comprises 14 residues. The CDR3 here is CASSRTGATYEQYF. For the CDR3, the DNA is TGTGCCAGCTCACGGACAGGGGCAACCTACGAGCAGTACTTC.